Listed below are T cell receptor beta chains from one sample, sequenced in a study of blood T cell repertoires in COVID-19. TCRdb's table, derived via immunoSEQ multiplex PCR, lists solely in-frame clones and lacks some. The sample lists 110,000 or so clones; around 83% were seen once. What was sequenced was peripheral blood. Receptors originate from a man in his forties or fifties with acute or convalescent COVID-19. Both conserved end residues are trimmed from each CDR3. Where a row states a size, it is once, few, many or the class of an expanded clone; other rows omit it.

v_gene	abundance	j_gene	CDR3aa
TRBV27	-	TRBJ2-7	ASSLEGDRGRVYSYEQY
TRBV24-1	few	TRBJ2-1	ATSDFSLGYNEQF
TRBV5-6	-	TRBJ1-1	ASSWGQGTEAF
TRBV2	-	TRBJ1-3	ASSEGTAKSLRNTIY
TRBV15	-	TRBJ1-1	ATSRERVGTEAF
TRBV7-3	-	TRBJ1-2	ASSLGQGADGYT
TRBV19	-	TRBJ1-3	ASQSKRVAGNTIY
TRBV18	once	TRBJ2-3	ASSPRTGPGTDTQY
TRBV5-1	-	TRBJ2-1	ASSLRQPNEQF
TRBV18	-	TRBJ2-3	ASSPLNSKVTDTQY
TRBV5-1	-	TRBJ2-2	ASSLAVGELF
TRBV3-1/TRBV3-2	once	TRBJ1-1	ASSQEWGGEAF
TRBV7-9	-	TRBJ1-1	ASSAGQGADSTEAF
TRBV6-6	-	TRBJ2-7	ASSYYTSGGEYEQY
TRBV24-1	-	TRBJ2-5	ATSDRRGRIETQY
TRBV30	-	TRBJ2-6	AWSLKGLGANVLT
TRBV10-3	-	TRBJ1-3	AINDSGNTIY
TRBV12-3/TRBV12-4	-	TRBJ2-7	ASGRAGPYEQY
TRBV19	-	TRBJ1-1	ASGGFTEAF
TRBV30	-	TRBJ2-1	AWSLYRVGAEQF
TRBV5-1	once	TRBJ1-3	ASSWGQSSGNTIY
TRBV7-6	-	TRBJ2-3	ASSPYPSGGGTDTQY
TRBV6-2/TRBV6-3	-	TRBJ2-3	ASIPRGGTDTQY
TRBV7-2	-	TRBJ1-3	ASSSWTGGGNTIY
TRBV2	few	TRBJ1-5	ASSENRGREQPQH
TRBV27	-	TRBJ2-2	ASTYRRDRATGELF
TRBV12-3/TRBV12-4	-	TRBJ2-2	ASSLTLVGELF
TRBV12-5	-	TRBJ2-1	ASGLVRAGGHYNEQF
TRBV19	-	TRBJ1-6	ASSRGGENSPLH
TRBV7-9	-	TRBJ2-7	ASSPGPKSGLAYEQY
TRBV6-2/TRBV6-3	-	TRBJ1-5	ASSYPGSGNQPQH
TRBV6-2/TRBV6-3	-	TRBJ1-1	ASSYRGTDTEAF
TRBV10-1	few	TRBJ1-2	ASSAAVSYGYT
TRBV6-2/TRBV6-3	-	TRBJ2-5	ASSYSVGLAGDQETQY
TRBV11-2	-	TRBJ2-3	ASSPRLGGDGADTQY
TRBV7-9	-	TRBJ1-4	ASSLVQAGEKLF
TRBV5-4	few	TRBJ1-5	ASSLAVDQPQH
TRBV27	once	TRBJ2-7	ASSSRTQYEQY
TRBV23-1	-	TRBJ2-4	ASSQGTALAGLAKNIQY
TRBV19	-	TRBJ2-7	ATLPGQGSYEQY
TRBV7-2	-	TRBJ2-2	ASSASLGGELF
TRBV5-4	-	TRBJ1-5	ANPYAFTGTGTNQPQH
TRBV7-9	-	TRBJ1-4	ASSLREKLF
TRBV10-1	-	TRBJ2-7	ASSESAGWEQY
TRBV6-6	-	TRBJ2-3	ASSPPPGLAGGGTDTQY
TRBV12-3/TRBV12-4	-	TRBJ2-5	ASSLFGETQY
TRBV9	-	TRBJ2-1	ASSDGEEQF
TRBV19	-	TRBJ1-5	ASSITAGNQPQH
TRBV14	once	TRBJ1-3	ASSPITGGNTIY